These 7 T cell receptor beta chains came from one sample sequenced in a study of vaccination and CD4 T cells after COVID-19 (dated by TCRdb to between 2021 and 2023). The library relied on PCR. For sequencing, an Illumina iSeq 100 was employed. At the Johns Hopkins FTIC core, DNA from the cultured CD4+ T cells underwent TCR sequencing with the Oncomine TCR Beta short-read assay. TCRdb reworked the public reads: Q25 trimming with fastp, MiXCR clone assembly, productive beta chains retained. Under each unique CDR3 protein, matching rows form one entry showing the most common genes and DNA. This sample is represented by 6,500 to 7,500 distinct CDR3 sequences; about 55% of them were singletons. Approximately 26% of the sample goes to the ten largest clones. These receptors have no identified antigens. The sample's treatment or condition label is to be understood as: approximately 11-day PBMC culture with coronavirus spike peptide pools or control peptides (ViraFEST assay). CD4+ T cells from unexposed donors were collected before the COVID-19 pandemic (2011-2018).

What was sequenced was CD4+ T cells from blood, cultured in vitro. These receptors were taken from a human donor in good health.

By its share, this clonotype is medium-sized (0.01 to 0.1%). This chain links TRBV2 with TRBJ2-2; 8 positions agree with TRBD2. The CDR3 runs to 15 residues. Germline trimming cut 5 bases from V and 4 bases from J; bases unmatched to any gene: 6. Looked up from germline, CDR1 is SNHLY and CDR2 is FYNNEI. CDR3 in DNA: TGTGCCAGCAGTATTCACGGGGGGGGCACCGGGGAGCTGTTTTTT. Residues: CASSIHGGGTGELFF.

The rearrangement uses TRBV6-2 or TRBV6-3 and TRBJ2-7, with 11 bases identical to TRBD2. V trimming: 6 bases; J trimming: 0 bases; junction bases outside the gene matches: 10. The CDR3 sequence is 17 residues long. The germline V gene has CDR1 MNHEY and CDR2 SVGEGT. This CDR3 reads CASRALTLAGGSYEQYF. The CDR3 nucleotides read TGTGCCAGCAGAGCCCTAACCCTAGCGGGGGGCTCCTACGAGCAGTACTTC.

This clonotype was counted only a few times. The chain recombines TRBV27 with TRBJ1-2, with D unresolved. The CDR3 loop spans 13 amino acids. V was cut by 6 bases and J by 6 bases, with 14 bases left in between. Looked up from germline, CDR1 is MNHEY and CDR2 is SMNVEV (reference sequence). This CDR3 reads CASRFWTDDGYTF. In DNA, the CDR3 is TGTGCCAGCAGATTTTGGACGGACGATGGCTACACCTTC.

This clonotype was recorded a few times. V is TRBV15 and J is TRBJ2-3, with no clear D. Germline loops: CDR1 LNHNV, CDR2 YYDKDF (reference sequence). The CDR3 is 12 residues long. V lost 2 bases and J lost 6, with 6 bases in between. The CDR3 region is CATSRTWDTQYF. The CDR3 DNA sequence: TGTGCCACCAGCAGAACTTGGGATACGCAGTATTTT.

V and J are TRBV28 and TRBJ1-5, with 7 bases lining up with TRBD1. Germline CDR1 reads MDHEN; CDR2 reads SYDVKM. The CDR3 covers 17 residues. J was trimmed by 1 base and V by 6 bases; bases with no gene match: 12. CDR3 amino acids: CASSPLDRVASNQPQHF. CDR3 DNA sequence: TGTGCCAGCAGCCCATTAGACAGGGTTGCGAGCAATCAGCCCCAGCATTTT.

The chain couples TRBV6-5 to TRBJ2-1; D may be TRBD2 (5 bases). CDR3 length: 16 residues. Germline CDR1 reads MNHEY; CDR2 reads SVGAGI. Trimming shortened V by 2 bases and J by 6 bases, and 17 bases separated the two germline ends. The CDR3 protein is CASSYAGLGTSNEQFF. CDR3 nucleotides: TGTGCCAGCAGTTACGCTGGGCTTGGTACTAGCAATGAGCAGTTCTTC.

V and J are TRBV4-2 and TRBJ2-3; tentatively, D is TRBD2 (5 bases). V lost 0 bases to trimming and J lost 6 bases, with 16 bases between them. The V gene's germline CDR1 is LGHNA and CDR2 YNFKEQ. The CDR3 is 16 residues long. The CDR3, as DNA: TGTGCCAGCAGCCAAGATCGCGGGTACCTTTCCGATACGCAGTATTTT. Protein product: CASSQDRGYLSDTQYF.